The next 27 T cell receptor beta chains were all read from a single sample in a study of cytomegalovirus exposure and HLA in healthy donors. A multiplex PCR was run with 60 Vbeta primers and 13 Jbeta primers. The method was immunoSEQ multiplex PCR; TCRdb's version includes in-frame clones alone and lacks a portion of them. The profile shows approximately 140,000 clones, 81% of them singletons. Sequences were obtained from PBMCs. The origin of the receptors is a man between 18 and 35 years old in good health and CMV-seronegative.

This sequence joins TRBV4-3 and TRBJ1-6; no clear D gene. Germline values: CDR1 LGHNA, CDR2 YSLEER. The CDR3 runs to 16 residues. The V end lost 0 bases, the J end lost 10 bases, and 16 bases lay between the germline ends. The CDR3 DNA is TGCGCCAGCAGCCAAGAGGTAGTAAGTCGCGAATCACCCCTCCACTTT. Amino acid sequence: CASSQEVVSRESPLHF.

The CDR3 loop is CASSPRGTGELFF. The CDR3 DNA sequence: TGTGCCAGCAGCCCCAGGGGAACCGGGGAGCTGTTTTTT. This chain uses TRBV11-2 with TRBJ2-2; D might be TRBD1 (6 bases). This CDR3 comprises 13 residues. The V gene lost 5 bases and the J gene lost 5 bases, with 9 bases spanning the gap. The V gene's germline CDR1 is SGHAT and CDR2 FQNNGV.

V is TRBV4-3 and J is TRBJ1-6; unclear D gene. The CDR3 runs to 16 residues. Germline loops: CDR1 LGHNA, CDR2 YSLEER. V was shortened by 3 bases and J by 10 bases, with 19 bases between the two germline ends. CDR3 nucleotide sequence: TGCGCCAGCAGCCAGGAGGGTAGAGCGGGAAGGTCACCCCTCCACTTT. Amino acid sequence: CASSQEGRAGRSPLHF.

The rearrangement links TRBV10-3 to TRBJ2-6, with 12 bases identical to TRBD1. There are 19 residues in the CDR3. After removal of 0 bases from V and 2 bases from J, the junction contained 5 bases not matched to a gene. CDR1 and CDR2 (germline): ENHRY, SYGVKD. In nucleotides, the CDR3 is TGTGCCATCAGTGAGTCGAGCCGGGACAGGGGGCCTGGGGCCAACGTCCTGACTTTC. Its protein is CAISESSRDRGPGANVLTF.

The chain links TRBV5-1 to TRBJ2-7; D is possibly TRBD2 (6 bases). With 4 bases removed from V and 0 bases from J, the gap between germline ends came to 35 bases. This CDR3 contains 22 residues. Germline V lookup: CDR1 SGHRS, CDR2 YFSETQ. The CDR3 spells CASSPAGSQGGGSLLISYEQYF. CDR3 in DNA: TGCGCCAGCAGCCCCGCCGGGTCCCAAGGTGGGGGGTCCCTACTGATCTCCTACGAGCAGTACTTC.

The genes are TRBV6-6 and TRBJ1-5; no clear D gene. The CDR3 loop spans 13 amino acids. V was cut by 10 bases and J by 4 bases, with 14 bases left in between. Germline V gene sequence: CDR1 MNHNY, CDR2 SVGAGI (reference sequence). Written as DNA, the CDR3 is TGTGCCACCTCGTCGGACTGGAATCAGCCCCAGCATTTT. It is translated as CATSSDWNQPQHF.

This chain links TRBV5-1 with TRBJ1-1; 8 bases match TRBD1. CDR1 and CDR2 (germline): SGHRS, YFSETQ. The CDR3 sequence is 14 residues long. V trimming: 4 bases; J trimming: 3 bases; junction bases outside the gene matches: 5. The CDR3 DNA sequence: TGCGCCAGCAGCGAGGGGACAGGACACACTGAAGCTTTCTTT. Amino acids: CASSEGTGHTEAFF. Using reference TRBV5-1 and TRBJ1-1 for the parts outside the CDR3, the full variable domain is KAGVTQTPRYLIKTRGQQVTLSCSPISGHRSVSWYQQTPGQGLQFLFEYFSETQRNKGNFPGRFSGRQFSNSRSEMNVSTLELGDSALYLCASSEGTGHTEAFFGQGTRLTVV.

This clone appeared a single time. The CDR3 region is CASSIRTGGAYGYTF. CDR3 nucleotide sequence: TGTGCCAGTAGTATTAGGACAGGGGGCGCCTATGGCTACACCTTC. The V call is TRBV19, the J call TRBJ1-2; 11 nucleotides match TRBD1. There are 15 residues in the CDR3. V was pared by 3 bases and J by 4 bases, with 4 bases of the junction left unmatched. Germline V gives CDR1 LNHDA, CDR2 SQIVND (reference sequence).

The rearrangement uses TRBV7-6 and TRBJ1-3; D gene ambiguous. V was shortened by 2 bases and J by 0 bases, with 11 bases between the two germline ends. The germline CDR1 and CDR2 sequences are SGHVS and FNYEAQ. This CDR3 spans 16 amino acids. The CDR3 loop reads CASSLSRGSSGNTIYF. The CDR3 bases are TGTGCCAGCAGCTTATCCCGGGGAAGCTCTGGAAACACCATATATTTT.

The V gene is TRBV6-5, the J gene TRBJ2-1; 10 bases are a match to TRBD1. V shed 7 bases, J shed 10 bases, and the junction held 7 bases outside the gene matches. The CDR3 sequence is 13 residues long. Germline values: CDR1 MNHEY, CDR2 SVGAGI. The DNA of the CDR3 is TGTGCCAGCACCATGGGGACAGGGGTCGAGCAGTTCTTC. Its translation is CASTMGTGVEQFF.

V is TRBV28 and J is TRBJ1-5; D might be TRBD2 (6 bases). The J call may be wrong; the DNA end is better matched by TRBJ2-3. The CDR3 contains 11 residues. Per the germline V gene, CDR1 is MDHEN and CDR2 is SYDVKM. As DNA, the CDR3 is TGTGCCGCGGGGAAACATCAGCCCCAGTATTTT. This sequence encodes CAAGKHQPQYF.

On this clone: Other nucleotide sequences from this sample produce the same CDR3. The chain has TRBV5-1 and TRBJ2-2; D gene unclear. Germline values: CDR1 SGHRS, CDR2 YFSETQ. This CDR3 is 13 amino acids long. Trimming left V 4 bases short and J 5 bases short, with 9 bases between. The CDR3 here is CASSPRETGELFF. In DNA form, the CDR3 reads TGCGCCAGCAGCCCTAGAGAAACCGGGGAGCTGTTTTTT. Looking up the rest from reference TRBV5-1 and TRBJ2-2 gives the full variable domain: KAGVTQTPRYLIKTRGQQVTLSCSPISGHRSVSWYQQTPGQGLQFLFEYFSETQRNKGNFPGRFSGRQFSNSRSEMNVSTLELGDSALYLCASSPRETGELFFGEGSRLTVL.

The rearrangement links TRBV5-1 to TRBJ2-7; possibly TRBD2 for D (6 bases). Trimming took 2 bases from V and 1 from J, leaving 13 bases between them. The CDR3 length is 15 residues. From germline, CDR1 is SGHRS and CDR2 YFSETQ. CDR3 nucleotide sequence: TGCGCCAGCAGCTTATCCGGGACTCCATCCTACGAGCAGTACTTC. Translating gives CASSLSGTPSYEQYF.

This clone was seen just once. The V call is TRBV7-2, the J call TRBJ1-4; perhaps TRBD1 as D (6 bases). The CDR3 consists of 14 residues. Trimming cost V 3 bases and J 5 bases, with 10 bases left between them. CDR1 and CDR2 (germline): SGHTA, FQGNSA. The CDR3 reads CASSFNGQNEKLFF. The CDR3, as DNA: TGTGCCAGCAGCTTCAACGGACAGAATGAAAAACTGTTTTTT.

This clone was found a few times. The genes are TRBV7-9 and TRBJ2-5, with a possible D match to TRBD1 (5 bases). Germline V gives CDR1 SEHNR, CDR2 FQNEAQ (reference sequence). This CDR3 comprises 15 residues. The V end lost 3 bases, the J end lost 1 base, and 12 bases lay between the germline ends. CDR3 nucleotides: TGTGCCAGCAGCTTCGAGGCAGGGCCCCAAGAGACCCAGTACTTC. This sequence encodes CASSFEAGPQETQYF.

The J gene is TRBJ2-1, the V gene TRBV6-5; D ambiguous. Germline assignment: CDR1 MNHEY and CDR2 SVGAGI. CDR3 size: 12 residues. The V end lost 2 bases, the J end lost 6 bases, and 5 bases lay between the germline ends. The CDR3 region has the DNA TGTGCCAGCAGTTACCTCGGCAATGAGCAGTTCTTC. Residues: CASSYLGNEQFF.

The chain is built from TRBV10-3 and TRBJ1-2; 7 bases map to TRBD1. V trimming: 8 bases; J trimming: 4 bases; junction bases outside the gene matches: 7. CDR1 and CDR2 (germline): ENHRY, SYGVKD. CDR3 length: 13 residues. The CDR3 nucleotides read TGTGCCATCCACCCGGGACAGCTCTATGGCTACACCTTC. Residues: CAIHPGQLYGYTF.

The chain recombines TRBV7-6 with TRBJ2-5, with 7 bases identical to TRBD1. V shed 3 bases, J shed 2 bases, and the junction held 6 bases outside the gene matches. CDR1 is SGHVS, CDR2 FNYEAQ, per germline. The CDR3 sequence is 15 residues long. CDR3 sequence (DNA): TGTGCCAGCAGCTTCCACAGGGGTCCTCAAGAGACCCAGTACTTC. Amino acid sequence: CASSFHRGPQETQYF.

This rearrangement joins TRBV30 to TRBJ2-1, with no clear D. Germline CDR1 and CDR2: GTSNPN and SVGIG (reference sequence). V lost 0 bases to trimming and J lost 0 bases, with 9 bases between them. The CDR3 sequence is 15 residues long. The CDR3, as DNA: TGTGCCTGGAGTGTAATGCTGAGCTCCTACAATGAGCAGTTCTTC. It specifies CAWSVMLSSYNEQFF.

The chain recombines TRBV29-1 with TRBJ2-3; 9 bases align to TRBD1. The CDR3 spans 14 residues. V was clipped by 6 bases and J by 6 bases; unmatched bases: 10. The germline CDR1 and CDR2 sequences are SQVTM and ANQGSEA. The CDR3 DNA sequence: TGCAGCGTGCCCGACAGGGGGGAGGGGGATACGCAGTATTTT. Translation gives CSVPDRGEGDTQYF.

The chain joins TRBV7-9 to TRBJ2-2, with D maybe TRBD2 (5 bases). In germline, CDR1 is SEHNR, CDR2 FQNEAQ (reference sequence). The ends were cut back, 3 bases at V and 1 base at J, with 9 bases in the middle. This CDR3 is built from 15 residues. The CDR3 nucleotides read TGTGCCAGCAGCTTCCCGGGGAAGAACACCGGGGAGCTGTTTTTT. It is translated as CASSFPGKNTGELFF.

This rearrangement joins TRBV27 to TRBJ2-1; 8 nucleotides agree with TRBD1. The CDR3 covers 13 residues. CDR1 is MNHEY and CDR2 is SMNVEV in the germline V gene (reference sequence). The J segment lost 4 bases and the V segment lost 6 bases, leaving 2 bases of the junction unmatched. CDR3 coding DNA: TGTGCCAGCAGGAGGACAGGGTACAATGAGCAGTTCTTC. The encoded protein is CASRRTGYNEQFF.

This CDR3 is CASSVGDSQDYEQYF. In DNA, the CDR3 is TGTGCCAGCAGCGTAGGGGACAGCCAAGACTACGAGCAGTACTTC. J is TRBJ2-7 and V is TRBV9, with 7 bases matching TRBD1. Germline V lookup: CDR1 SGDLS, CDR2 YYNGEE. With 0 bases clipped from V and 3 bases from J, the junction kept 6 bases outside the gene matches. This CDR3 spans 15 amino acids. Supplemented by reference TRBV9 and TRBJ2-7, the full variable domain reads DSGVTQTPKHLITATGQRVTLRCSPRSGDLSVYWYQQSLDQGLQFLIQYYNGEERAKGNILERFSAQQFPDLHSELNLSSLELGDSALYFCASSVGDSQDYEQYFGPGTRLTVT.

The chain has TRBV19 and TRBJ1-1; D not certain. Trimming stripped 7 bases from V and 4 bases from J, with 7 bases between. Looked up from germline, CDR1 is LNHDA and CDR2 is SQIVND (reference sequence). This CDR3 is built from 11 residues. The CDR3 DNA follows: TGTGCCAGTATTTTTCTCACTGAAGCTTTCTTT. Its protein is CASIFLTEAFF.

This chain connects TRBV30 to TRBJ2-7, with D uncertain. Trimming removed 1 base at V and 6 bases at J, with 19 bases between. The CDR3 is 15 residues long. The germline V gene encodes CDR1 GTSNPN and CDR2 SVGIG (reference sequence). This CDR3 reads CAWSALVAVLGEQYF. In DNA form, the CDR3 reads TGTGCCTGGAGTGCCCTCGTAGCAGTTTTAGGCGAGCAGTACTTC.

This clone was observed a handful of times. The rearrangement links TRBV18 to TRBJ1-5, with D possibly TRBD1 on 5 matching bases. CDR3 size: 17 residues. Germline assignment: CDR1 KGHSH and CDR2 LQKENI. Trimming removed 0 bases at V and 2 bases at J, with 14 bases between. The CDR3 loop reads CASSPPSLDSRNQPQHF. The DNA of the CDR3 is TGTGCCAGCTCACCACCGAGCCTAGACAGTCGCAATCAGCCCCAGCATTTT.

This chain joins TRBV15 and TRBJ1-6; D possibly corresponds to TRBD1 (6 bases). V lost 2 bases and J 7 bases, leaving 12 bases between the germline ends. Germline V lookup: CDR1 LNHNV, CDR2 YYDKDF (reference sequence). The CDR3 is 15 residues long. The CDR3 coding sequence is TGTGCCACCAGCAGAATGACAGGCAAAAATTCACCCCTCCACTTT. Translation: CATSRMTGKNSPLHF.